This is a list of T cell receptor beta chains from one sample in a study of T-cell reconstitution after alpha-beta-depleted transplantation in children. TCRdb called the PCR reads again in MiXCR, with one record for every CDR3 protein. Among 530,000 or so distinct CDR3 sequences listed, 27% were seen once. This specimen consisted of PBMCs, obtained before TCRalphabeta/CD19-depleted stem cell transplant. The source of these receptors is a boy younger than two with Wiskott-Aldrich syndrome, due to receive a stem cell transplant. CDR3s include the opening cysteine and the closing phenylalanine or tryptophan. D genes are given only for firm matches.

CASSPRSGTSGSRTYNEQFF	TRBJ2-1	20	TRBV14	TRBD2
CASSPGHTETQYF	TRBJ2-5	13	TRBV7-3	.
CASSPGGGRGNQPQHF	TRBJ1-5	16	TRBV28	TRBD1
CASRHNYEQYF	TRBJ2-7	11	TRBV12-3/TRBV12-4	.
CASSPVAGGIPQQYF	TRBJ2-7	15	TRBV18	TRBD1
CATQRQSNNEQFF	TRBJ2-1	13	TRBV10-3	.
CASSLRPSGSVGDTQYF	TRBJ2-3	17	TRBV7-2	TRBD2
CASSVGQGYANYGYTF	TRBJ1-2	16	TRBV9	TRBD1
CSVDLAQETQYF	TRBJ2-5	12	TRBV29-1	.
CASSLGTGHVNTEAFF	TRBJ1-1	16	TRBV4-1	TRBD1
CASSSVGSGPLLKAFF	TRBJ1-1	16	TRBV5-1	.
CASSQGSGATRFGETQYF	TRBJ2-5	18	TRBV4-2	.
CSGSQRLNTEAFF	TRBJ1-1	13	TRBV20-1	.
CASSATGQVTDTQYF	TRBJ2-3	15	TRBV5-1	TRBD1
CASSQTARTQYF	TRBJ2-5	12	TRBV12-3/TRBV12-4	.
CAISDDRAPTDTQYF	TRBJ2-3	15	TRBV10-3	TRBD1
CSARDFRGREETQYF	TRBJ2-5	15	TRBV20-1	.
CASSLDTPEDTQYF	TRBJ2-3	14	TRBV5-5	.
CSARQQLNEKLFF	TRBJ1-4	13	TRBV29-1	.
CASSPSDLTDTQYF	TRBJ2-3	14	TRBV18	.
CASGSRRSQETQYF	TRBJ2-5	14	TRBV5-1	.
CASSLTMENTGELFF	TRBJ2-2	15	TRBV7-3	.
CASRRDRGHTEAFF	TRBJ1-1	14	TRBV12-3/TRBV12-4	TRBD1
CASSSGLHPYEQYF	TRBJ2-7	14	TRBV7-6	.
CSGISGRGYNEQFF	TRBJ2-1	14	TRBV20-1	TRBD2
CASSHGQITNYGYTF	TRBJ1-2	15	TRBV4-1	.
CAWSVNPPTGNTIYF	TRBJ1-3	15	TRBV30	.
CASSGGQTFTEAFF	TRBJ1-1	14	TRBV18	TRBD1
CASSPGGTAYEQYF	TRBJ2-7	14	TRBV18	.
CASIELAGDVGELFF	TRBJ2-2	15	TRBV5-1	TRBD2
CASSPGGLAGIYNEQFF	TRBJ2-1	17	TRBV7-9	TRBD2
CASSLATSSNQPQHF	TRBJ1-5	15	TRBV7-2	.